This T cell receptor beta chain came from a study of shared clonotypes between healthy human individuals. Findings and caveats of the study: Naive subsets generally had larger estimated richness than memory subsets. Non-shared clonotypes had lower generation probabilities than those shared by all four donors.

With regard to this clone: Its antigen is not identified. In the same sample, other DNA sequences code for this CDR3.

TCRdb's table, derived via immunoSEQ multiplex PCR, lists solely in-frame clones and lacks some. Among around 2.5 million clones listed, 80% to 95% were seen once. There are 12 residues in the CDR3. V was pared by 2 bases and J by 6 bases, with 7 bases between. Germline lookup yields CDR1 MDHEN and CDR2 SYDVKM. The gene calls are TRBV28 and TRBJ1-1; a weak D match, TRBD1 (5 bases). The sample was naive CD4+ T cells from PBMCs. Subset here: CD45RA+ positively selected. This receptor was taken from a man aged 18 to 29 in good health. Some clones in this sample may be carry-over from other donors' samples. In DNA form, the CDR3 reads TGTGCCAGCAGTTTACAGGGATCTGAAGCTTTCTTT. This encodes CASSLQGSEAFF.